This T cell receptor beta chain was identified during a study of blood T cell repertoires in COVID-19. The wider study: The cDNA or gDNA used as material had been derived from T cells, B-cell-depleted T cells, or PBMCs.

Some clones are missing from TCRdb's copy, which holds only in-frame ones; the method was immunoSEQ multiplex PCR. The profile covers hundreds of thousands of clones, with about 91% appearing a single time and about 12% taken by the ten largest. Germline values: CDR1 LGHDT, CDR2 YNNKEL (reference sequence). The J segment lost 1 base and the V segment lost 4 bases, leaving 1 base of the junction unmatched. The CDR3 spans 13 residues. Sequencing was carried out using peripheral blood. The chain joins TRBV3-1 (or the pseudogene TRBV3-2) to TRBJ2-7, with 7 nucleotides matching TRBD1. This TCR was recovered from a woman aged 45-60 years with COVID-19, enrolled during active disease. This chain's CDR3 is CASSPGQSYEQYF. For the CDR3, the DNA is TGTGCCAGCAGCCCGGGACAGTCCTACGAGCAGTACTTC.